The entry that follows covers one T cell receptor beta chain sequence. These data come from a study of early stage breast cancer tumors. Sequencing used immunoSEQ multiplex PCR; TCRdb keeps in-frame clones, though not all of them. The repertoire holds about 30,000 clones, 72% seen once, with 33% in the top ten. Between the trimmed V and J ends, which lost 1 base and 8 bases, there was a span of 23 bases. This CDR3 is built from 17 residues. CDR1 and CDR2 from the germline V gene are SGHDN and FVKESK. This chain joins TRBV14 and TRBJ1-2, with D possibly TRBD1 on 5 matching bases. This receptor was identified in a person in their fifties or sixties with breast cancer. Sequences were obtained from blood. The DNA of the CDR3 is TGTGCCAGCAGCCAAGTAGGCAGGGAACTTTCGTCGCGGGGCTACACCTTC. Protein: CASSQVGRELSSRGYTF.